Given below is one T cell receptor beta chain in context. This clone showed up just a few times. The target of this receptor is not known. No base-level quality is on record; no much larger clone is a single base apart. These data come from a study of beta chain features in type 1 diabetes (dated by TCRdb to the late 2010s). In terms of the full investigation: Mean age, gender distribution, total cell number and subset yield did not differ between patients and healthy donors. A total of 85 million to 140 million sorted cells were examined across all samples, and a strong correlation was observed between cell number per subset and RNA yield. In the study, TCRB repertoires of sorted circulating CD4+ T cell subsets from recently diagnosed type 1 diabetes patients were compared with those of matched healthy donors. Naive and central memory subsets were obtained from all 30 or so donors, but regulatory and stem cell-like memory subsets were isolated from only 8 patients and roughly eight healthy donors. General findings and caveats noted by the study authors: The naive, central memory and regulatory TCRB repertoires appeared to resemble one another more closely among patients than among healthy donors. PCR may preferentially amplify shorter templates, but because patient and control samples were amplified and corrected together, any resulting skew would affect both groups equally. Because small numbers of individuals were included in the HLA sub-analyses, any influence of HLA type on TCRB rearrangement was left unresolved. Patients with type 1 diabetes made fewer insertions and deleted more nucleotides at VDJ recombination sites, implying thymic rearrangement abnormalities. Because cDNA was sequenced instead of genomic DNA, activated cells with high expression could be over-represented, although the groups did not differ in activation or CD3 levels. Type 1 diabetes patients showed a moderate but significant shortening of TCRB CDR3 length in all four CD4+ subsets.

The entire isolated RNA was reverse transcribed using the High Capacity cDNA Reverse Transcription Kit, and thus expressed TCRB transcripts were sequenced. Naive, central memory and regulatory T cell samples underwent deep immunoSEQ sequencing, averaging roughly 3.5 million total reads per sample. Sorted cells were lysed in RLT buffer and RNA was extracted with DNase-treated RNeasy Micro or Mini kits, depending on cell number. To prevent cross-contamination, every cell subset was processed on its own, while patient and healthy donor samples were processed together. The immunoSEQ multiplex PCR was used to amplify TCRB sequences from cDNA, generating 87-bp fragments that spanned the CDR3 region. Sequencing of the amplicons was performed on the Illumina HiSeq platform. Per the original workflow: PCR bias was computationally corrected using synthetic template baselines, reads within Hamming distance 2 were collapsed, and singletons that could not be merged were discarded. By aligning reads against IMGT, V, D and J genes, CDR3 length, and insertions or deletions at six rearrangement sites were assigned. Within each subset, clonotype counts were normalized to the number of sorted cells before true diversity and Gini coefficients were calculated with the tcR R package. The overlap coefficient, calculated on TCRB nucleotide sequences, was used to measure repertoire sharing. As a proxy for the pre-selection repertoire, out-of-frame TCRB sequences from naive cells were analyzed. This is the immuneACCESS table as TCRdb keeps it, with only in-frame sequences that have V and J called. A part of the clones is gone; compared with another copy, unresolved V genes explain less than half, and the rest is unexplained. The V and J calls and clone size were taken over from that table, and D and trimming were inferred from the DNA. Within this sample are 850,000 to 900,000 clones, with about 17% of them counted one time only. 0.02% to 0.03% of the sample lies in the top ten.

From each donor, a single peripheral blood sample of 100 to 150 mL on average was drawn into heparinised tubes. A BD FACSAria II and a panel including CD45RO, CCR7, CD25, CD127, CD95 and CD27 were used to sort naive, central memory, regulatory and stem cell-like memory CD4+ T cells. Every sorted population had a purity above 95%. PBMCs were isolated right away by Lymphoprep density gradient centrifugation and were stained directly, without culture. So that batch effects would be minimized, each experiment stained and sorted samples in pairs, pairing one healthy donor with one patient. From a lookup of the germline V gene, CDR1 and CDR2 are MNHNS and SASEGT. V gives up 11 bases and J gives up 6 bases, and the segment between their germline ends measures 20 bases. From the cysteine up to the phenylalanine, the CDR3 has a length of 13 residues. The retained sequence is limited to the CDR3, 39 bases, with the frame set at the first base.

In this chain, TRBV6-1 is recombined with TRBJ2-7; TRBD1 could be the D gene, as 6 bases match. The sequence came from a woman younger than 35 in good health. The sequenced sample consisted of naive CD4+ T cells from blood. In the paper's terms, the cell subset or site label means: true naive CD4+ T cells. Read as DNA, the sequence is TGTGCCCACAAGGGGCAGGGGACGGGCGAGCAGTACTTC. It codes for CAHKGQGTGEQYF.